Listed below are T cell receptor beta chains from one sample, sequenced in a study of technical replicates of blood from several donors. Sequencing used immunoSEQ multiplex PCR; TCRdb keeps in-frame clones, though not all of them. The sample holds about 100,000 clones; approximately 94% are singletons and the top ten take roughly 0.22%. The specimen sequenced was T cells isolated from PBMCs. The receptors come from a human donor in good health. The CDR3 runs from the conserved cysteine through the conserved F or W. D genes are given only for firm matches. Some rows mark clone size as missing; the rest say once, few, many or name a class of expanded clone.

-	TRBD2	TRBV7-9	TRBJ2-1	TGCGCGGGAGTAGAGTACAATGAGCAGTTCTTC	CAGVEYNEQFF
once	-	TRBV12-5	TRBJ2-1	TGTGCTAGTGGCCCAGGGTATGAGCAGTTCTTC	CASGPGYEQFF
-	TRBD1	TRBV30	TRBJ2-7	TGTGCCTGGAGTGTACCGGACAGGGATTCTGGCGAGCAGTACTTC	CAWSVPDRDSGEQYF
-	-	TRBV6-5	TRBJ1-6	TGTGCCAGCAGTTACCAAGGGACAAGCAATTCACCCCTCCACTTT	CASSYQGTSNSPLHF
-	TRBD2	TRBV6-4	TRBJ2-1	TGTGCCAGCAACGGGTTCGTTAGCGGGAGTAAGTACAATGAGCAGTTCTTC	CASNGFVSGSKYNEQFF
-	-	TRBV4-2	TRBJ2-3	TGTGCCAGCAGCCGAGGGGGTAGCACAGATACGCAGTATTTT	CASSRGGSTDTQYF
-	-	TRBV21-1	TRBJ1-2	TGTGCCAGCAGCAAAAATTCCGGGACAGGGTCCTTGGGCTACACCTTC	CASSKNSGTGSLGYTF
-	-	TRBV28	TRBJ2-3	TGTGCCAGCAGTTTATGGGACTACCTCACAGATACGCAGTATTTT	CASSLWDYLTDTQYF
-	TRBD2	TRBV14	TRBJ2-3	TGTGCCAGCGGGCAGATCGGACTAGCGGCATCTACGCAGTATTTT	CASGQIGLAASTQYF
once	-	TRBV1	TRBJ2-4	TGCACCAGCAGAGCGGGGGGGTGGAACATTCAGTACTTC	CTSRAGGWNIQYF
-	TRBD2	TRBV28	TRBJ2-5	TGTGCCAGCAGTTTTAATTGGGGACTAGAGGGCTCAGAGACCCAGTACTTC	CASSFNWGLEGSETQYF
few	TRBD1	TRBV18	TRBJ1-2	TGTGCCAGCTCACCGCTATTAGGGGGCGCGGAGAACTATGGCTACACCTTC	CASSPLLGGAENYGYTF
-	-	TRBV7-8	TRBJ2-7	TGTGCCAGCAGCCCGGGACTCACCTACGAGCAGTACTTC	CASSPGLTYEQYF
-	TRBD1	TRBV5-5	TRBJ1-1	TGTGCCAGCACCCTAACAGGGGACAACACTGAAGCTTTCTTT	CASTLTGDNTEAFF
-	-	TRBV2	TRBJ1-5	TGTGCCAGCAGTGAACAGAGCAATCAGCCCCAGCATTTT	CASSEQSNQPQHF
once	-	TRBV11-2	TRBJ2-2	TGTGCCAGCAGCTTAGGCGGGACCAACACCGGGGAGCTGTTTTTT	CASSLGGTNTGELFF
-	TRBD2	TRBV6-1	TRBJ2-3	TGTGCCGGAATGAGCGGGGGGGCAGCAGATACGCAGTATTTT	CAGMSGGAADTQYF
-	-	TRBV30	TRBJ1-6	TGTGCCTGTAGGGAATCGGGAAATTCACCCCTCCACTTT	CACRESGNSPLHF
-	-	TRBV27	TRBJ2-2	TGTGCCAGCAGTTCACTAGCTGCTGCTGGGGAGCTGTTTTTT	CASSSLAAAGELFF
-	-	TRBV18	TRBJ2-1	TGTGCCAGCTCACCACCAGGAGGGTCCTACAATGAGCAGTTCTTC	CASSPPGGSYNEQFF
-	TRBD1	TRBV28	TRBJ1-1	TGTGCCAGCAGGGCCGGGACAGCCACTGAAGCTTTCTTT	CASRAGTATEAFF
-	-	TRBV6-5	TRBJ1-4	TGTGCCACCATGAGGGGGACAACTAATGAAAAACTGTTTTTT	CATMRGTTNEKLFF
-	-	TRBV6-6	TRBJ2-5	TGTGCCAGCAGTCGCGGGCCGAGGGAGACCCAGTACTTC	CASSRGPRETQYF
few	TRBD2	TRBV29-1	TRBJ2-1	TGCAGCGTCCGAAGGACTAGCAACTACAATGAGCAGTTCTTC	CSVRRTSNYNEQFF
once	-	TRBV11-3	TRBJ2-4	TGTGCCAGCAGCTTAACGGACATTCAGTACTTC	CASSLTDIQYF
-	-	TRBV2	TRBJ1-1	TGTGCCAGCAGTGACAGGGACACTGAAGCTTTCTTT	CASSDRDTEAFF
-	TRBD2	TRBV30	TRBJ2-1	TGTGCCTGGGACTCCACTCGCGGGAGTATGAATGAGCAGTTCTTC	CAWDSTRGSMNEQFF